Sequencing of this T cell receptor (beta chain) was carried out in a study of pediatric ulcerative colitis. Rectal tissue came from one to two pinch biopsies taken at colonoscopy. The CDR3 is 17 residues long. Germline CDR1 and CDR2: SGHTA and FQGTGA. The V gene lost 4 bases and the J gene lost 2 bases, with 15 bases spanning the gap. The table came from immunoSEQ multiplex PCR; TCRdb's copy has only in-frame clones and leaves some out. The top ten hold over 3% of the sample, which has under 50,000 clones, 60% to 85% seen once. This sequence was found in a girl between 5 and 17 years old with moderate ulcerative colitis. Sequenced sample: gut tissue. This chain connects TRBV7-3 to TRBJ2-6; D uncertain. CDR3 DNA: TGTGCCAGCAGCTCCTTCGTTGGCAGGCCTGGGGCCAACGTCCTGACTTTC. It specifies CASSSFVGRPGANVLTF.